This TCR beta chain was retrieved from a study of post-analysis software for immune sequencing data. Across the whole study: Relapsing-remitting, secondary progressive and progressive-relapsing forms of multiple sclerosis all featured among disease courses. Findings of the study overall: Included in a set of about five TRBV segments more frequent in patients than controls were TRBV5-6, TRBV5-1 and TRBV20-1. When the samples were clustered directly with F measure, those that had been prepared in the same batch showed strong co-clustering.

TCR beta cDNA libraries included unique molecular identifiers. Roughly 490,000 cDNA molecules came from about 1 to 10 million T cells. MiXCR, applied by TCRdb to the PCR reads, yields one record per CDR3 protein. Of approximately 350,000 distinct CDR3 sequences listed, approximately 33% are singletons. This clonotype showed up just a few times. Its target is unknown. The ends lost 2 bases at V and 0 bases at J; junction bases unmatched: 7. Germline CDR1 MNHEY, CDR2 SMNVEV (reference sequence). The CDR3 length is 16 residues. The chain combines TRBV27 with TRBJ2-7; 7 positions match TRBD1. Sample: blood. This receptor was obtained from a girl aged 5 to 17 with multiple sclerosis. The CDR3 DNA reads TGTGCCAGCAGTTTACTGGGGCCAGGGGGCTCCTACGAGCAGTACTTC. This encodes CASSLLGPGGSYEQYF.